The entry that follows covers one T cell receptor (beta chain) sequence. Primers for the PCR totalled 60 Vbeta and 13 Jbeta. The assay was immunoSEQ multiplex PCR, and TCRdb's table has in-frame clones only and misses some. Among fewer than 200,000 clones listed, 81% were seen once. The data belong to a study of cytomegalovirus exposure and HLA in healthy donors. The CDR3 contains 15 residues. Germline V CDR1 and CDR2: MDHEN, SYDVKM. V was clipped by 6 bases and J by 3 bases; unmatched bases: 8. The chain uses TRBV28 and TRBJ1-2; 9 bases agree with TRBD1. Input material: PBMCs. This sequence originates from a woman between 50 and 59 years old in good health and CMV-seronegative. The CDR3 protein is CASSPGTGPDYGYTF. DNA of the CDR3: TGTGCCAGCAGCCCAGGGACAGGGCCCGACTATGGCTACACCTTC.